This TCR beta chain is from a study of blood T cell repertoires in COVID-19. Turning to the study itself: The samples span acute and convalescent COVID-19 from the United States, Italy and Spain.

To note about this clone: Different DNA sequences within this sample yield the same CDR3.

CDR1 SGDLS and CDR2 YYNGEE come from the germline V gene. The J segment lost 0 bases and the V segment lost 4 bases, leaving 4 bases of the junction unmatched. There are 15 residues in the CDR3. Authors' analysis steps: Cell counts per sample came from amplifying reference gene primers. Some clones are missing from TCRdb's copy, which holds only in-frame ones; the method was immunoSEQ multiplex PCR. V and J calls and clone size are copied from that table; D and trimming were computed from the DNA. The sample yields about 400,000 clones, roughly 87% seen once. The chain couples TRBV9 to TRBJ1-3; 7 bases align to TRBD1. Sequenced input: PBMCs or T cells enriched from blood (not recorded which). The sequence derives from a woman under 30 with acute COVID-19. CDR3 DNA sequence: TGTGCCAGCAGCATTCGGACAGGCTCTGGAAACACCATATATTTT. Translated, it gives CASSIRTGSGNTIYF. Together with reference TRBV9 and TRBJ1-3, the CDR3 gives the full variable domain: DSGVTQTPKHLITATGQRVTLRCSPRSGDLSVYWYQQSLDQGLQFLIQYYNGEERAKGNILERFSAQQFPDLHSELNLSSLELGDSALYFCASSIRTGSGNTIYFGEGSWLTVV.